These 15 T cell receptor beta chains were all obtained from the same sample, sequenced in a study of T cell responses to AZD1222 COVID-19 vaccine. TCRdb's copy holds only in-frame clones and misses some; the assay was immunoSEQ multiplex PCR. The data show tens of thousands of clones, with 80% to 90% seen just once and 4% to 5% held by the top ten. Sequencing was performed on peripheral blood, taken on day 0 of AZD1222 vaccination. All receptors derive from an adult in good health.

This clone was found once. This chain connects TRBV7-9 to TRBJ1-6, with D unresolved. The CDR3 contains 11 residues. Germline CDR1 and CDR2: SEHNR and FQNEAQ (reference sequence). V shed 4 bases and J shed 6 bases, with 1 base lying between them. CDR3 coding DNA: TGTGCCAGCAGCTCTAATTCACCCCTCCACTTT. This encodes CASSSNSPLHF.

The gene calls are TRBV5-1 and TRBJ2-1; the match to TRBD2 covers 10 bases. J was trimmed by 7 bases and V by 2 bases; bases with no gene match: 6. CDR1 is SGHRS and CDR2 is YFSETQ in the germline V gene. CDR3 length: 15 amino acids. As DNA, the CDR3 is TGCGCCAGCAGCTTAACTAGCGGGGTATCAAATGAGCAGTTCTTC. Encoded protein: CASSLTSGVSNEQFF. Variable domain in full (rest from reference TRBV5-1 and TRBJ2-1): KAGVTQTPRYLIKTRGQQVTLSCSPISGHRSVSWYQQTPGQGLQFLFEYFSETQRNKGNFPGRFSGRQFSNSRSEMNVSTLELGDSALYLCASSLTSGVSNEQFFGPGTRLTVL.

The chain employs TRBV30 and TRBJ2-2, with D unclear. Germline CDR1 is GTSNPN and CDR2 is SVGIG (reference sequence). This CDR3 has 13 residues. Deletions cut 0 bases from V and 4 bases from J, with 6 bases between. DNA for the CDR3: TGTGCCTGGAGTGTACAAAGCACCGGGGAGCTGTTTTTT. Its translation: CAWSVQSTGELFF.

The rearrangement joins TRBV2 to TRBJ1-4; D remains ambiguous. Germline assignment: CDR1 SNHLY and CDR2 FYNNEI. The V gene lost 7 bases and the J gene lost 3 bases, with 12 bases spanning the gap. This CDR3 spans 14 amino acids. The CDR3 DNA follows: TGTGCCAGCATTATGACGGCGGCTAATGAAAAACTGTTTTTT. It translates to CASIMTAANEKLFF.

This chain joins TRBV20-1 and TRBJ2-7; D call uncertain. From germline, CDR1 is DFQATT and CDR2 SNEGSKA (reference sequence). The CDR3 spans 10 residues. V gave up 5 bases and J gave up 5 bases, with 7 bases separating them. The CDR3 sequence is CSALGNEQYF. As DNA, the CDR3 is TGCAGTGCTCTGGGGAACGAGCAGTACTTC.

This rearrangement joins TRBV7-9 to TRBJ1-2; no firm D call. Trimming removed 5 bases at V and 8 bases at J, with 12 bases between. The CDR3 runs to 12 residues. CDR1 is SEHNR, CDR2 FQNEAQ, per germline (reference sequence). The CDR3 DNA reads TGTGCCAGCAGCCTTCGGAGTTTCGGCTACACCTTC. Protein: CASSLRSFGYTF.

In its sample, this clone was seen a few times. The chain uses TRBV19 and TRBJ2-5; 8 bases match TRBD1. This CDR3 comprises 13 residues. Trimming removed 8 bases from V and 6 bases from J; junction bases left unmatched: 8. Germline CDR1 and CDR2: LNHDA and SQIVND (reference sequence). CDR3 sequence (DNA): TGTGCCAGTTCTCAGGACAGGGAGAAGACCCAGTACTTC. Translating gives CASSQDREKTQYF.

There are a few counts of this clone. The chain recombines TRBV5-1 with TRBJ2-7; 9 positions match TRBD1. The J segment lost 4 bases and the V segment lost 4 bases, leaving 12 bases of the junction unmatched. CDR3 size: 16 residues. Germline V gene lookup returns CDR1 SGHRS and CDR2 YFSETQ. Here the CDR3 reads CASSNSPLGTGYEQYF. The CDR3 DNA sequence: TGCGCCAGCAGCAATTCACCCCTGGGGACAGGGTACGAGCAGTACTTC.

J is TRBJ2-7 and V is TRBV5-1; possible D gene TRBD1, 5 bases. Trimming took off 0 bases at V and 6 bases at J, with 16 bases between the two ends. The length of the CDR3 is 15 residues. Germline CDR1 SGHRS, CDR2 YFSETQ. CDR3 sequence reads: CASSLAPGSGLEQYF. CDR3 DNA: TGCGCCAGCAGCTTGGCGCCAGGGTCTGGGCTCGAGCAGTACTTC. The full variable domain, with the rest looked up from reference TRBV5-1 and TRBJ2-7, is KAGVTQTPRYLIKTRGQQVTLSCSPISGHRSVSWYQQTPGQGLQFLFEYFSETQRNKGNFPGRFSGRQFSNSRSEMNVSTLELGDSALYLCASSLAPGSGLEQYFGPGTRLTVT.

The CDR3 region is CASTPGWQTEAFF. As DNA, the CDR3 is TGTGCTAGTACCCCAGGGTGGCAGACTGAAGCTTTCTTT. The chain couples TRBV12-5 to TRBJ1-1; perhaps TRBD1 as D (5 bases). Trimming cost V 8 bases and J 5 bases, with 15 bases left between them. CDR1 and CDR2 from the germline V gene are LGHNT and FRNRAP. The CDR3 is 13 amino acids.

The rearrangement links TRBV11-2 to TRBJ1-3, with D possibly being TRBD1 (6 bases). The germline V gene encodes CDR1 SGHAT and CDR2 FQNNGV. This CDR3 spans 15 amino acids. Between the trimmed V and J ends, which lost 4 bases and 0 bases, there was a span of 10 bases. CDR3: CASSSGQSSGNTIYF. Written as DNA, the CDR3 is TGTGCCAGCAGCTCAGGACAGAGCTCTGGAAACACCATATATTTT.

This clone was seen a single time. V and J are TRBV6-1 and TRBJ1-6; D remains ambiguous. Germline V lookup: CDR1 MNHNS, CDR2 SASEGT. The CDR3 length is 18 residues. The ends were cut back, 2 bases at V and 5 bases at J, with 19 bases in the middle. The chain's CDR3 is CASSEFEFGRSNNSPLHF. CDR3 in DNA: TGTGCCAGCAGTGAATTTGAGTTCGGACGGAGTAATAATTCACCCCTCCACTTT.

The V gene is TRBV12-3 or TRBV12-4, the J gene TRBJ1-2; TRBD1 is a possible D gene (5 bases). Trimming took 3 bases from V and 7 from J, leaving 12 bases between them. CDR3 length: 13 amino acids. The CDR3 DNA reads TGTGCCAGCAGTTTTGGGGGACTGGGTGGCTACACCTTC. Its protein product is CASSFGGLGGYTF.

The V gene is TRBV24-1, the J gene TRBJ2-1, with 8 bases fitting TRBD1. CDR1 is KGHDR and CDR2 is SFDVKD in the germline V gene. This CDR3 is 15 amino acids long. V lost 4 bases, J lost 7 bases, and 8 bases stayed unmatched. CDR3 nucleotide sequence: TGTGCCACCAGTGACCCGGGACAGGCGCTTAATGAGCAGTTCTTC. Its protein is CATSDPGQALNEQFF.

The gene calls are TRBV11-2 and TRBJ2-1; 8 bases are shared with TRBD2. The length of the CDR3 is 17 residues. Germline V gene lookup returns CDR1 SGHAT and CDR2 FQNNGV. V gave up 5 bases and J gave up 4 bases; unmatched junction bases: 13. The CDR3 DNA is TGTGCCAGCAGCCCCCGTGGTGCGGGGGGAGAATACAATGAGCAGTTCTTC. Translation gives CASSPRGAGGEYNEQFF.